Listed below are T cell receptor beta chains from one sample, sequenced in a study of radiotherapy plus CTLA-4 blockade in lung cancer. Assay used: immunoSEQ multiplex PCR; TCRdb lists only in-frame clones, some missing. The sample gives more than 30,000 clones, approximately 70% of which show up once; 4% is in the top ten. Sequenced here: peripheral blood, sampled from a patient treated with radiotherapy plus ipilimumab. These receptors were obtained from a human donor with non-small cell lung cancer who had stable disease on radiotherapy plus ipilimumab. Both conserved end residues are part of each CDR3. A D gene is named only where the DNA matches it firmly. Size is omitted from some rows. Given values are once, few, many or a class for expanded clones.

>TRBV13|NA|TRBJ2-2|NA
CASSPQLGQSNTGELFF
TGTGCCAGCAGCCCACAGTTGGGACAATCGAACACCGGGGAGCTGTTTTTT
>TRBV4-3|NA|TRBJ2-7|NA
CASSLGRTYEQYF
TGCGCCAGCAGCCTCGGGAGAACCTACGAGCAGTACTTC
>TRBV4-1|NA|TRBJ2-1|NA
CASSQVSFLQGGSYNEQFF
TGCGCCAGCAGCCAAGTGAGCTTCCTCCAGGGAGGCTCCTACAATGAGCAGTTCTTC
>TRBV4-1|NA|TRBJ2-3|once
CASSLRVLVTDTQYF
TGCGCCAGCAGCCTCAGGGTTCTTGTCACAGATACGCAGTATTTT
>TRBV11-3|NA|TRBJ1-2|NA
CASSLRSGNYGYTF
TGTGCCAGCAGCTTAAGGTCAGGAAACTATGGCTACACCTTC
>TRBV5-4|NA|TRBJ1-2|NA
CASSLRTGQGYGYTF
TGTGCCAGCAGCTTACGTACAGGGCAGGGTTATGGCTACACCTTC
>TRBV11-2|NA|TRBJ1-1|NA
CASSSADTGNTEAFF
TGTGCCAGCAGCTCGGCCGATACAGGGAACACTGAAGCTTTCTTT
>TRBV27|TRBD1|TRBJ2-7|NA
CASSLGWTGEHEQYF
TGTGCCAGCAGTTTAGGGTGGACAGGAGAGCACGAGCAGTACTTC
>TRBV10-3|TRBD2|TRBJ2-5|NA
CATQATDAGAPRETQYF
TGTGCCACCCAGGCTACTGACGCGGGAGCACCGAGGGAGACCCAGTACTTC
>TRBV6-1|TRBD2|TRBJ2-7|NA
CASSELRELYEQYF
TGTGCCAGCAGTGAATTGCGGGAGCTCTACGAGCAGTACTTC
>TRBV28|TRBD2|TRBJ2-1|NA
CASSLTSGRAEQFF
TGTGCCAGCAGTTTGACTAGCGGGAGAGCTGAGCAGTTCTTC
>TRBV5-6|NA|TRBJ1-6|NA
CASSLEGHHYNSPLHF
TGTGCCAGCAGCTTGGAGGGACACCACTATAATTCACCCCTCCACTTT
>TRBV2|NA|TRBJ1-4|few
CASIIGGARDGNEKLFF
TGTGCCAGCATTATTGGTGGGGCCCGGGACGGAAATGAAAAACTGTTTTTT
>TRBV19|NA|TRBJ2-7|NA
CASTPGQVYEQYF
TGTGCCAGTACTCCGGGGCAAGTTTACGAGCAGTACTTC
>TRBV19|TRBD2|TRBJ2-1|NA
CASSIAGGDNEQFF
TGTGCCAGTAGTATAGCGGGAGGGGACAATGAGCAGTTCTTC
>TRBV7-2|NA|TRBJ2-3|few
CASSLTGQLTDTQYF
TGTGCCAGCAGCTTAACGGGACAACTCACAGATACGCAGTATTTT
>TRBV2|NA|TRBJ1-2|NA
CASTEQVFYGYTF
TGTGCCAGTACAGAACAGGTTTTTTATGGCTACACCTTC
>TRBV27|NA|TRBJ1-5|NA
CASSPAWTSQPQHF
TGTGCCAGCAGCCCCGCTTGGACAAGTCAGCCCCAGCATTTT
>TRBV7-3|NA|TRBJ2-6|NA
CASSYSSGANVLTF
TGTGCCAGCAGCTACTCGTCCGGGGCCAACGTCCTGACTTTC
>TRBV9|TRBD1|TRBJ1-2|NA
CASSFTGDYGYTF
TGTGCCAGCAGCTTTACAGGGGACTATGGCTACACCTTC
>TRBV19|NA|TRBJ2-1|NA
CASSIGADLTYNEQFF
TGTGCCAGTAGTATCGGGGCAGATCTTACCTACAATGAGCAGTTCTTC
>TRBV6-4|NA|TRBJ2-1|few
CASSDSSDHNEQFF
TGTGCCAGCAGTGACTCCTCGGACCACAATGAGCAGTTCTTC
>TRBV7-2|NA|TRBJ1-1|NA
CASSSSGFTEAFF
TGTGCCAGCAGCTCGAGCGGTTTCACTGAAGCTTTCTTT
>TRBV7-2|NA|TRBJ2-7|NA
CASSQQGSSYEQYF
TGTGCCAGCAGCCAACAGGGTAGCTCCTACGAGCAGTACTTC
>TRBV27|NA|TRBJ1-6|NA
CASSLGGNSPLHF
TGTGCCAGCAGTTTAGGGGGAAATTCACCCCTCCACTTT
>TRBV27|TRBD1|TRBJ2-2|NA
CASSLSPQGIAGELFF
TGTGCCAGCAGTTTATCTCCACAGGGGATTGCCGGGGAGCTGTTTTTT
>TRBV27|NA|TRBJ1-5|few
CASRPHSFNNQPQHF
TGTGCCAGCCGTCCTCATTCCTTCAACAATCAGCCCCAGCATTTT
>TRBV19|NA|TRBJ1-4|NA
CASSRPNEKLFF
TGTGCCAGTAGCCGGCCCAATGAAAAACTGTTTTTT
>TRBV4-2|NA|TRBJ1-1|NA
CASSLRALSTEAFF
TGTGCCAGCAGCCTCCGGGCCCTGAGCACTGAAGCTTTCTTT
>TRBV7-9|NA|TRBJ1-1|NA
CASSLDHRNTEAFF
TGTGCCAGCAGCTTAGATCATAGGAACACTGAAGCTTTCTTT
>TRBV5-1|NA|TRBJ2-7|NA
CASSPTTSYEQYF
TGCGCCAGCAGCCCGACTACCTCCTACGAGCAGTACTTC
>TRBV27|NA|TRBJ2-2|NA
CASSLGVAGELFF
TGTGCCAGCAGTCTGGGGGTCGCCGGGGAGCTGTTTTTT
>TRBV7-9|TRBD1|TRBJ2-4|NA
CASSRPGTGGLDIQYF
TGTGCCAGCAGCCGCCCTGGGACAGGAGGTTTGGACATTCAGTACTTC
>TRBV6-1|TRBD2|TRBJ2-1|NA
CASSHGLADYNEQFF
TGTGCCAGCAGTCACGGACTAGCGGACTACAATGAGCAGTTCTTC
>TRBV19|NA|TRBJ2-1|few
CASSRGLVSYNEQFF
TGTGCCAGTAGTAGGGGACTGGTCTCCTACAATGAGCAGTTCTTC
>TRBV14|NA|TRBJ2-7|NA
CASSQFSPGPYEQYF
TGTGCCAGCAGCCAATTTAGTCCGGGGCCCTACGAGCAGTACTTC
>TRBV27|NA|TRBJ2-1|NA
CASSLIAGSFNEQFF
TGTGCCAGCAGTTTAATTGCGGGTTCCTTCAATGAGCAGTTCTTC
>TRBV5-4|NA|TRBJ2-5|NA
CASSLDTAGVGTQYF
TGTGCCAGCAGCTTAGACACAGCCGGAGTTGGGACCCAGTACTTC
>TRBV13|NA|TRBJ1-3|NA
CASTPDFSSGNTIYF
TGTGCCAGCACCCCGGACTTCTCGTCCGGAAACACCATATATTTT
>TRBV7-2|TRBD2|TRBJ2-1|NA
CASSLEGSSGSYEQFF
TGTGCCAGCAGCTTAGAGGGATCTAGCGGGAGTTATGAGCAGTTCTTC
>TRBV10-2|NA|TRBJ2-7|NA
CASNVQGRNEQYF
TGCGCCAGCAATGTTCAGGGTAGAAACGAGCAGTACTTC
>TRBV7-9|NA|TRBJ2-3|few
CASSAKRRFSDTQYF
TGTGCCAGCAGCGCCAAGCGTAGGTTCTCAGATACGCAGTATTTT
>TRBV28|TRBD2|TRBJ2-5|NA
CASTTGGPQETQYF
TGTGCCAGCACGACGGGAGGCCCACAAGAGACCCAGTACTTC
>TRBV9|NA|TRBJ2-1|NA
CASSGALGFEQFF
TGTGCCAGCAGCGGAGCACTAGGATTTGAGCAGTTCTTC
>TRBV5-4|NA|TRBJ2-3|NA
CASSPQGLSDASTDTQYF
TGTGCCAGCAGCCCACAGGGTTTGAGTGACGCTAGCACAGATACGCAGTATTTT
>TRBV19|TRBD1|TRBJ1-2|NA
CASRGLDREGYTF
TGTGCCAGTAGGGGACTGGACAGGGAGGGCTACACCTTC
>TRBV19|NA|TRBJ2-1|NA
CASSISSNEQFF
TGTGCCAGTAGTATAAGCAGCAATGAGCAGTTCTTC
>TRBV5-1|TRBD2|TRBJ2-7|NA
CASKGAGDSYEQYF
TGCGCCAGCAAAGGAGCGGGGGACTCCTACGAGCAGTACTTC
>TRBV7-3|NA|TRBJ1-1|medium-sized
CASSLRSDGGAEAFF
TGTGCCAGCAGCTTAAGATCAGACGGCGGCGCTGAAGCTTTCTTT
>TRBV5-1|TRBD2|TRBJ2-3|NA
CASSLTLAGGRGTQYF
TGCGCCAGCAGCTTAACACTAGCGGGAGGGAGGGGTACGCAGTATTTT
>TRBV4-2|NA|TRBJ2-1|NA
CASSRAAGEGEQFF
TGTGCCAGCAGCCGCGCCGCAGGGGAGGGTGAGCAGTTCTTC
>TRBV9|NA|TRBJ2-3|NA
CASSAGDRTQYF
TGTGCCAGCAGCGCGGGGGATAGGACGCAGTATTTT
>TRBV21-1|NA|TRBJ1-3|NA
CASSRARSGNTIYF
TGTGCCAGCAGCAGGGCCCGCTCTGGAAACACCATATATTTT